Below are 16 T cell receptor beta chains sequenced from a single sample in a study of beta chain features in type 1 diabetes. Since all of the isolated RNA was reverse transcribed, expressed TCRB transcripts were what got sequenced. Clones were read by immunoSEQ multiplex PCR, and TCRdb kept only the in-frame ones, dropping some. The sample contains about 160,000 clones, about 8.1% of which appear only once. The sequenced sample consisted of central memory CD4+ T cells from blood. The receptor set was obtained from a man younger than 35 in good health.

This clone has only a few counts. The chain uses TRBV7-3 and TRBJ2-1, with 7 bases aligning to TRBD1. This CDR3 has 14 residues. Germline CDR1 reads SGHTA; CDR2 reads FQGTGA. Trimming at V came to 4 bases and at J to 0 bases, leaving 0 bases not matched to a gene. The CDR3 DNA reads as TGTGCCAGCAGCTGGGACAGCTCCTACAATGAGCAGTTCTTC. Its protein is CASSWDSSYNEQFF. Supplemented by reference TRBV7-3 and TRBJ2-1, the full variable domain reads GAGVSQTPSNKVTEKGKYVELRCDPISGHTALYWYRQSLGQGPEFLIYFQGTGAADDSGLPNDRFFAVRPEGSVSTLKIQRTERGDSAVYLCASSWDSSYNEQFFGPGTRLTVL.

This clone was detected ten times or more. V and J are TRBV28 and TRBJ2-7; D perhaps matches TRBD1 (5 bases). The V and J ends lost 10 bases and 3 bases respectively, with 16 bases between them. The germline CDR1 and CDR2 sequences are MDHEN and SYDVKM. The CDR3 totals 13 residues. Written as DNA, the CDR3 is TGTGCCACCTGGGGCAGTTCTTACTACGAGCAGTACTTC. Translation: CATWGSSYYEQYF.

The chain is built from TRBV30 and TRBJ1-1; tentative D call: TRBD1 (5 bases). There are 13 residues in the CDR3. The germline V gene has CDR1 GTSNPN and CDR2 SVGIG (reference sequence). V shed 2 bases and J shed 1 base, with 8 bases lying between them. The CDR3 region is CAWSWGRNTEAFF. CDR3 sequence (DNA): TGTGCCTGGAGTTGGGGCAGGAACACTGAAGCTTTCTTT.

In this sample, this clone turned up a few times. The chain employs TRBV19 and TRBJ2-5, with a tentative D call TRBD1 (6 bases). The CDR3 is made up of 14 amino acids. V lost 5 bases and J 0 bases, leaving 10 bases between the germline ends. Germline V gene lookup returns CDR1 LNHDA and CDR2 SQIVND (reference sequence). The CDR3 is CASSPGVNQETQYF. The CDR3, as DNA: TGTGCCAGTAGTCCAGGGGTAAACCAAGAGACCCAGTACTTC.

This chain joins TRBV10-3 and TRBJ1-1, with 11 bases fitting TRBD1. Germline assignment: CDR1 ENHRY and CDR2 SYGVKD. This CDR3 comprises 15 residues. Trimming cost V 4 bases and J 4 bases; bases outside gene matches: 5. DNA for the CDR3: TGTGCCATCAGTGTCGGGACAGGGGGGATCACTGAAGCTTTCTTT. It specifies CAISVGTGGITEAFF.

This chain joins TRBV11-2 and TRBJ2-7; maybe TRBD1 (5 bases). Between the trimmed V and J ends, which lost 2 bases and 2 bases, there was a span of 10 bases. This CDR3 has 14 amino acids. From germline, CDR1 is SGHAT and CDR2 FQNNGV. CDR3 protein: CASSLIGVAYEQYF. The CDR3 DNA reads as TGTGCCAGCAGCTTAATAGGGGTGGCCTACGAGCAGTACTTC.

This chain joins TRBV7-6 and TRBJ2-6; D remains unclear. The CDR3 has 16 amino acids. The germline V gene has CDR1 SGHVS and CDR2 FNYEAQ. V shed 4 bases and J shed 2 bases, with 12 bases lying between them. The CDR3 nucleotides read TGTGCCAGCAGCTCTCCCGCGGATACTGGGGCCAACGTCCTGACTTTC. This encodes CASSSPADTGANVLTF.

This clone was seen many times. J is TRBJ2-5 and V is TRBV18, with D possibly matching TRBD2 (5 bases). Germline V gene data show CDR1 as KGHSH and CDR2 as LQKENI. The CDR3 sequence is 13 residues long. V lost 6 bases and J 2 bases, leaving 10 bases between the germline ends. The CDR3 DNA reads TGTGCCAGCTCTCCTGGACTGCAAGAGACCCAGTACTTC. As protein: CASSPGLQETQYF.

The chain recombines TRBV15 with TRBJ1-3; TRBD1 matches 8 bases. CDR3 size: 15 residues. Germline loops: CDR1 LNHNV, CDR2 YYDKDF (reference sequence). Germline trimming cut 5 bases from V and 4 bases from J; bases unmatched to any gene: 7. The CDR3 reads CATSPRTGSGNTIYF. The CDR3 DNA sequence: TGTGCCACCAGCCCGCGGACAGGGTCCGGAAACACCATATATTTT. The variable domain in full, with the rest retrieved from reference TRBV15 and TRBJ1-3, is DAMVIQNPRYQVTQFGKPVTLSCSQTLNHNVMYWYQQKSSQAPKLLFHYYDKDFNNEADTPDNFQSRRPNTSFCFLDIRSPGLGDTAMYLCATSPRTGSGNTIYFGEGSWLTVV.

The chain uses TRBV18 and TRBJ2-3; tentatively, D is TRBD1 (6 bases). CDR3 length equals 14 residues. Germline V gives CDR1 KGHSH, CDR2 LQKENI. V was pared by 6 bases and J by 0 bases, with 10 bases between. This CDR3 is CASSFQGSTDTQYF. CDR3 nucleotides: TGTGCCAGCTCCTTTCAGGGGAGCACAGATACGCAGTATTTT.

This CDR3 is CASSPPELAGGREQFF. In DNA form, the CDR3 reads TGTGCCAGCAGCCCACCAGAACTAGCGGGGGGCCGCGAGCAGTTCTTC. The V and J genes are TRBV7-2 and TRBJ2-1; 12 bases line up with TRBD2. J gave up 10 bases and V 5 bases, and 12 bases lay outside the gene matches. The V gene's germline CDR1 is SGHTA and CDR2 FQGNSA. CDR3 length: 16 residues.

The chain combines TRBV19 with TRBJ2-1; 12 bases match TRBD1. From germline, CDR1 is LNHDA and CDR2 SQIVND (reference sequence). This CDR3 spans 14 amino acids. V gave up 5 bases and J gave up 15 bases; unmatched junction bases: 11. The CDR3, as DNA: TGTGCCAGTAGTGACCCGGGACAGGGGGCGCCGGGGTTCTTC. It codes for CASSDPGQGAPGFF.

The chain is built from TRBV5-5 and TRBJ2-4, with 8 bases aligning to TRBD1. Germline assignment: CDR1 SGHKS and CDR2 YYEKEE (reference sequence). V lost 5 bases, J lost 6 bases, and 10 bases stayed unmatched. The CDR3 covers 15 residues. The CDR3 DNA is TGTGCCAGCAGATACACACAGGGGGGTGGAAACATTCAGTACTTC. It is translated as CASRYTQGGGNIQYF.

The chain recombines TRBV15 with TRBJ2-1; 8 nucleotides agree with TRBD1. Per germline, CDR1 LNHNV and CDR2 YYDKDF (reference sequence). The junction had 9 bases not matched to a gene; V was cut back by 5 bases and J by 6 bases. This CDR3 has 15 amino acids. The CDR3 region has the DNA TGTGCCACCAGCCGTGGCGGACAGGGACTCAATGAGCAGTTCTTC. Residues: CATSRGGQGLNEQFF.

The chain carries TRBV5-1 and TRBJ1-2, with TRBD1 as a possible D gene (6 bases). Germline CDR1 reads SGHRS; CDR2 reads YFSETQ. V lost 0 bases, J lost 6 bases, and 12 bases lay in between. CDR3 length: 14 residues. CDR3 protein: CASSLGQASNGYTF. CDR3 nucleotides: TGCGCCAGCAGCTTGGGACAGGCGTCTAATGGCTACACCTTC.

The chain carries TRBV6-5 and TRBJ2-1; 11 bases line up with TRBD2. The J segment lost 5 bases and the V segment lost 4 bases, leaving 1 base of the junction unmatched. Germline CDR1 reads MNHEY; CDR2 reads SVGAGI. This CDR3 is 14 amino acids long. The CDR3 loop is CASSLAGGHNEQFF. CDR3 DNA: TGTGCCAGCAGTTTAGCGGGGGGGCACAATGAGCAGTTCTTC.